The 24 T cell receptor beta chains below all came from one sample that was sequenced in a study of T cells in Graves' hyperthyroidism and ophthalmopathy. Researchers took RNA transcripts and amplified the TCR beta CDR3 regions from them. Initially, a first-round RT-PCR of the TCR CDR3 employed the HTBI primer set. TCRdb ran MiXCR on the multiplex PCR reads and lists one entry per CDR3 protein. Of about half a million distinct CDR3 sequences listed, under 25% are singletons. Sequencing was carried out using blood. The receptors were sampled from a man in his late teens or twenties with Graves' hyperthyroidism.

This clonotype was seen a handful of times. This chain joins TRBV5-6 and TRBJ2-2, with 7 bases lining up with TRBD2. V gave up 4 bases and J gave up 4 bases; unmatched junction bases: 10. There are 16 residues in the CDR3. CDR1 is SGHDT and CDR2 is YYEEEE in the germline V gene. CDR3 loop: CASSLDGGGVTGELFF. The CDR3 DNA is TGTGCCAGCAGCCTGGACGGCGGGGGAGTCACCGGGGAGCTGTTTTTT. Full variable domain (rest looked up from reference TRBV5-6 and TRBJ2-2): DAGVTQSPTHLIKTRGQQVTLRCSPKSGHDTVSWYQQALGQGPQFIFQYYEEEERQRGNFPDRFSGHQFPNYSSELNVNALLLGDSALYLCASSLDGGGVTGELFFGEGSRLTVL.

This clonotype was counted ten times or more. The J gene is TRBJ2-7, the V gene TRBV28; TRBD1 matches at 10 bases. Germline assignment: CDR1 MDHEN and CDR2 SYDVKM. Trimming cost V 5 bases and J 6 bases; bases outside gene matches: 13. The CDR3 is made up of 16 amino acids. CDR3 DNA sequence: TGTGCCAGCAGTCTCCCACGGGGGACAGGGGTCGGCGAGCAGTACTTC. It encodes CASSLPRGTGVGEQYF.

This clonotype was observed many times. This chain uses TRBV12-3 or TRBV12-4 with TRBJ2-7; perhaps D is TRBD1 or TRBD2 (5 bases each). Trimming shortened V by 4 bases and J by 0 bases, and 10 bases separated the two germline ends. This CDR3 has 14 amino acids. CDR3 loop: CASSWGTVSYEQYF. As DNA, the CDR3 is TGTGCCAGCAGTTGGGGGACGGTCTCCTACGAGCAGTACTTC.

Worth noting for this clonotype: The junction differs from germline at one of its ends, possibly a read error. The CDR3 bases are TGTGCCAGCAGCCCCGGTGGGGCCCCCTCCTACGAGCACTACTTC. Translating it yields CASSPGGAPSYEHYF. V and J are TRBV7-4 and TRBJ2-7, with D possibly matching TRBD1 (5 bases). The V gene's germline CDR1 is SGHVT and CDR2 SQSDAQ. This CDR3 has 15 residues.

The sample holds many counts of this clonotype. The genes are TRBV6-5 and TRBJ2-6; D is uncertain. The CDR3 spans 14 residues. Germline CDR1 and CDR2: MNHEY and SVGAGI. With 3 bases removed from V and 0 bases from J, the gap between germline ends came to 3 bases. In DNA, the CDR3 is TGTGCCAGCAGTTATGACTCTGGGGCCAACGTCCTGACTTTC. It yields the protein CASSYDSGANVLTF.

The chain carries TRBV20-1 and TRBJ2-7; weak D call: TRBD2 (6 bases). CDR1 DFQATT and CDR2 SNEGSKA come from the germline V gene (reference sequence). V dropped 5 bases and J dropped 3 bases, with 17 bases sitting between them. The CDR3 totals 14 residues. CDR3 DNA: TGCAGTGCTCGGGGGACTCTGGGGGGCTACGAGCAGTACTTC. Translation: CSARGTLGGYEQYF.

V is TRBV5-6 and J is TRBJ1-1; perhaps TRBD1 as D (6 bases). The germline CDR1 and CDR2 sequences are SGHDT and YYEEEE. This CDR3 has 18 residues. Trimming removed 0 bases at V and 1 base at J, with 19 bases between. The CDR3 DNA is TGTGCCAGCAGCTTGGTGGGATGGGGGCCCGTCTCGAACACTGAAGCTTTCTTT. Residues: CASSLVGWGPVSNTEAFF.

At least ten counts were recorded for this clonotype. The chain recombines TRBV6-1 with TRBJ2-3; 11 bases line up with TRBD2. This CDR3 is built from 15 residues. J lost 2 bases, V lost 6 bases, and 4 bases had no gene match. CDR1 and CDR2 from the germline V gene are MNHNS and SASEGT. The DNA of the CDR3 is TGTGCCAGCAGGAAACTAGCGGGGGACACAGATACGCAGTATTTT. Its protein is CASRKLAGDTDTQYF.

The CDR3 loop is CASQRGTSFPLRYEQYF. CDR3 bases: TGTGCCAGCCAGAGGGGGACTAGCTTCCCCCTGCGCTACGAGCAGTACTTC. The chain has TRBV13 and TRBJ2-7; 9 bases match TRBD2. V lost 8 bases, J lost 3 bases, and 17 bases stayed unmatched. The CDR3 sequence is 17 residues long. Germline CDR1 PRHDT, CDR2 FYEKMQ (reference sequence).

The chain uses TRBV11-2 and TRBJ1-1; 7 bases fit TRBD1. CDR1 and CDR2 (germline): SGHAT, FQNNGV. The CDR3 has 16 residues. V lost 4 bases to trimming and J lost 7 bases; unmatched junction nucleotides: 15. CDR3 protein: CASSWPPGQWGNEAFF. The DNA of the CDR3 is TGTGCCAGCAGCTGGCCACCGGGACAGTGGGGCAATGAAGCTTTCTTT.

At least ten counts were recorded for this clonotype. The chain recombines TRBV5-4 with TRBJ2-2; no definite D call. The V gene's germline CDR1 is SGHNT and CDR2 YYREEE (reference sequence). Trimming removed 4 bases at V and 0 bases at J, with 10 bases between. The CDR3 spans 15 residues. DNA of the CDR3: TGTGCCAGCAGCCAACAACCCGCGAACACCGGGGAGCTGTTTTTT. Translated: CASSQQPANTGELFF.

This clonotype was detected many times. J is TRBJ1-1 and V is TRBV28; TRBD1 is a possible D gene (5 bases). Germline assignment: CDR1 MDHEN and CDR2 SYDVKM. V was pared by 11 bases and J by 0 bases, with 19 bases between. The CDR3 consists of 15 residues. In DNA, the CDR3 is TGTGCCTCCAGCCCGGCAGGGCACATGAACACTGAAGCTTTCTTT. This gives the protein CASSPAGHMNTEAFF.

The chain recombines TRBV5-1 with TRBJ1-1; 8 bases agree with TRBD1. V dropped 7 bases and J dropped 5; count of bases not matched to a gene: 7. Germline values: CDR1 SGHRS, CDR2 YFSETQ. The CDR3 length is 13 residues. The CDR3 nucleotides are TGCGCCAGCGGAGTACAGGGGGGGACTGAAGCTTTCTTT. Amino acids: CASGVQGGTEAFF.

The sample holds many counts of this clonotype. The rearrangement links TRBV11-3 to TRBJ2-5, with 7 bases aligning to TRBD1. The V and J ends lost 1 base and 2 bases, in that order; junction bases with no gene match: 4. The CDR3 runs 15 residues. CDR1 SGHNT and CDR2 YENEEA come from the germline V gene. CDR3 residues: CASSLGDSIQETQYF. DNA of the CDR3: TGTGCCAGCAGCTTAGGGGACAGTATTCAAGAGACCCAGTACTTC.

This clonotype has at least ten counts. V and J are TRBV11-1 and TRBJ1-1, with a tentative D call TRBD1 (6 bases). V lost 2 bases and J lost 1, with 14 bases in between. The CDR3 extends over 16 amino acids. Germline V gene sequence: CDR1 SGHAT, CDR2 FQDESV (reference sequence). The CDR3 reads CASSLLGHRENTEAFF. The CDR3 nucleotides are TGTGCCAGCAGCTTATTGGGACACCGAGAGAACACTGAAGCTTTCTTT.

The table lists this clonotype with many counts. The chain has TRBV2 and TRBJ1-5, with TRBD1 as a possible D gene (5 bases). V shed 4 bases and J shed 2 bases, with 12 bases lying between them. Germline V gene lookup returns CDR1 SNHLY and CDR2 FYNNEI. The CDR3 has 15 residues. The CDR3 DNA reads TGTGCCAGCAGTGGAAGGGGCGCGGGCAATCAGCCCCAGCATTTT. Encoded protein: CASSGRGAGNQPQHF.

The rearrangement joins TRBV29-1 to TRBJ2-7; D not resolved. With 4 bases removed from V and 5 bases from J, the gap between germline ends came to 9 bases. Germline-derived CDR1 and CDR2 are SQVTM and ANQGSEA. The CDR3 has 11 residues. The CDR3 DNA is TGCAGCGTTGGAGGCCCACACGAGCAGTACTTC. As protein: CSVGGPHEQYF.

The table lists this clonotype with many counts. CDR3 loop: CASSLTSGQGHEQYF. The CDR3 nucleotides are TGTGCCAGCAGTTTGACCTCGGGACAGGGACACGAGCAGTACTTC. V gene TRBV28 combines with J gene TRBJ2-7, with 9 bases lining up with TRBD1. CDR3 length: 15 residues. The V gene end was trimmed by 3 bases and the J gene end by 5 bases; junction bases not matched to a gene: 8. Germline CDR1 is MDHEN and CDR2 is SYDVKM. The whole variable domain, filled in from reference TRBV28 and TRBJ2-7, reads DVKVTQSSRYLVKRTGEKVFLECVQDMDHENMFWYRQDPGLGLRLIYFSYDVKMKEKGDIPEGYSVSREKKERFSLILESASTNQTSMYLCASSLTSGQGHEQYFGPGTRLTVT.

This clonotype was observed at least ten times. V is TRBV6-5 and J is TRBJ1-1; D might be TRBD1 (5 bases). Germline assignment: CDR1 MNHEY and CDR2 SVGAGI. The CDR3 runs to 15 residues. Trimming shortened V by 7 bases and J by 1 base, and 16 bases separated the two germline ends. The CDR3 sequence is CASITDWTSNTEAFF. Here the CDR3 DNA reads TGTGCCAGCATTACCGATTGGACATCGAACACTGAAGCTTTCTTT.

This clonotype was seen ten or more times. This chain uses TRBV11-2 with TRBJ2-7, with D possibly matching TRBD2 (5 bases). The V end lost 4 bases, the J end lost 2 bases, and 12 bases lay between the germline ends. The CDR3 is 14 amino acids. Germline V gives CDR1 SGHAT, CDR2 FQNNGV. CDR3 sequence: CASSWRTAAYEQYF. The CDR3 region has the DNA TGTGCCAGCAGCTGGAGGACGGCAGCCTACGAGCAGTACTTC. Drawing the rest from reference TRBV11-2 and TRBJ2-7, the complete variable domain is EAGVAQSPRYKIIEKRQSVAFWCNPISGHATLYWYQQILGQGPKLLIQFQNNGVVDDSQLPKDRFSAERLKGVDSTLKIQPAKLEDSAVYLCASSWRTAAYEQYFGPGTRLTVT.

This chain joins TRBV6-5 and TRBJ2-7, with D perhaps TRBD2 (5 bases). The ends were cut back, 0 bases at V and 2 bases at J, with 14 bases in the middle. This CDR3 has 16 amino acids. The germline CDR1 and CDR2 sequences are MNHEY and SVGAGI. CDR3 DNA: TGTGCCAGCAGTTACTCTTTGCTCACTAGTCCCTACGAGCAGTACTTC. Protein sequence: CASSYSLLTSPYEQYF.

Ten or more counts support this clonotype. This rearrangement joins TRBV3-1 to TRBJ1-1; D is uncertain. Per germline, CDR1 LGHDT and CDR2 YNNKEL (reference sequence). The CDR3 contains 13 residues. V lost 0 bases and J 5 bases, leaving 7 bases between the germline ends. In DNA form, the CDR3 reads TGTGCCAGCAGCCAAGATTTGGGAACTGAAGCTTTCTTT. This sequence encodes CASSQDLGTEAFF.

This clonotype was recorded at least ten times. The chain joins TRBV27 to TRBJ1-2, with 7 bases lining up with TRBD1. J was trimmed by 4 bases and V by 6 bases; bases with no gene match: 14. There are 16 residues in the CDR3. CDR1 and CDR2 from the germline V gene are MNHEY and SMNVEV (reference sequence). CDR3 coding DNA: TGTGCCAGCAGGTCCGCCCAGGGGGTAGGCCTCTATGGCTACACCTTC. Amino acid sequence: CASRSAQGVGLYGYTF.

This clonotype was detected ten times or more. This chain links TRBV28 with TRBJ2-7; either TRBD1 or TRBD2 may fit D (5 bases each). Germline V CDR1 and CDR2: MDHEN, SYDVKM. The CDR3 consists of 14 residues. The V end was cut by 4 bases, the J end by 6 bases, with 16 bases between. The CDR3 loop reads CASSWTGTLGEQYF. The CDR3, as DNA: TGTGCCAGCAGTTGGACCGGGACCTTGGGCGAGCAGTACTTC. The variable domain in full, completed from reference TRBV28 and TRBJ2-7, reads DVKVTQSSRYLVKRTGEKVFLECVQDMDHENMFWYRQDPGLGLRLIYFSYDVKMKEKGDIPEGYSVSREKKERFSLILESASTNQTSMYLCASSWTGTLGEQYFGPGTRLTVT.